This TCR beta chain appears in the sequencing data of a study of blood T cell repertoires in COVID-19 (TCRdb year 2020). For the study in its entirety: Collaborator samples came from the United States, Italy and Spain and covered acute and convalescent phases of COVID-19. The prospective study material was composed of cDNA or gDNA derived from T cells, B-cell-depleted T cells, or PBMCs. The dataset comprised deeply sampled blood TCRbeta repertoires from subjects exposed to, actively infected with, or recovered from COVID-19. The repertoires were released in a freely available public database meant as a resource for research on the immune response to SARS-CoV-2. Samples came from the ongoing ImmuneRACE study (first 160 participants) plus 1,254 subjects from 6 global collaborators. Sample metadata almost always included a de-identified subject ID, COVID-19 status, age in years and sex. Where HLA class I and class II types were available, the types were taken from metadata supplied by the sample provider, not from assay-based typing.

Findings and caveats that apply to the study as a whole: Clinical and demographic metadata were provided uncurated, with the amount varying by source and participant.

TCRbeta CDR3 regions were amplified from genomic DNA using the immunoSEQ Assay, a bias-controlled multiplex PCR. The source study handled its data this way. The number of nucleated cells in each sample was estimated from the amplification of reference gene primers within the assay. Sequence reads were collapsed and filtered to measure the absolute abundance of every unique TCRbeta CDR3 rearrangement. For each sample, productive Simpson clonality was calculated as the square root of Simpson's diversity index over productive rearrangements. TCRdb re-hosts the immuneACCESS table, in-frame sequences only. Its copies lack some clones; in the studies checked, an unresolved V gene accounts for under half of them, and the cause for the rest is not known. V and J calls and clone size come straight from that table; D and trimming were deduced from the DNA. Recorded for this sample are tens of thousands of clones; about 88% of them occurred a single time. Together, the top ten hold 40% to 45% of the sample.

This clone has more than one count but fewer than ten. Its target antigen remains unknown. Base qualities are missing; no much larger clone stands one base away. One collaborating source in Seattle enrolled patients during active infection and followed them longitudinally through the course of disease. The collaborating institutions used their own protocols to collect whole blood in K2EDTA tubes. For TCRbeta analysis, collaborator samples were shipped as frozen whole blood, as isolated PBMCs, or as DNA extracted from either sample type. The sequenced sample was peripheral blood. This receptor was obtained from a woman in her sixties or seventies with COVID-19, enrolled during active disease.

This receptor has the CDR3 CASSLGGDYGYTF. The DNA sequence follows: TGTGCCAGCAGCTTAGGGGGGGACTATGGCTACACCTTC. The receptor chain draws on TRBV7-9 and TRBJ1-2; the D gene is perhaps TRBD1, from 5 matching bases. The CDR3 covers 13 residues, taking in both the cysteine and the phenylalanine. Only the CDR3 part of the read is kept: 39 bases, read in frame from the first base. Based on the germline V gene (reference sequence), the CDR1 and CDR2 sequences are SEHNR and FQNEAQ. V sheds 1 base and J sheds 3 bases, leaving 6 bases between their ends.